The clone carrying this T cell receptor beta chain was counted a few times. Its antigen is as yet unknown. This CDR3 spans 20 amino acids. Germline CDR1 reads SGHDT; CDR2 reads YYEEEE. V gave up 0 bases and J gave up 1 base; unmatched junction bases: 14. The data belong to a study of CD8 T cells in ankylosing spondylitis. MiXCR, applied by TCRdb to the 5' RACE reads, yields one record per CDR3 protein. This sample has around 90,000 distinct CDR3 sequences; 25% to 35% occur once, and the top ten carry approximately 59%. Study-wide findings and caveats: Matched ankylosing spondylitis synovial fluid reportedly showed significant enrichment of disease-linked clones.

Specimen: blood, either unsorted or a sorted T cell fraction (not recorded which). This receptor was obtained from a male donor with ankylosing spondylitis or in good health (not recorded which). The genes are TRBV5-6 and TRBJ2-3, with 10 bases aligning to TRBD2. DNA for the CDR3: TGTGCCAGCAGCTTGGTAGTGGGTAGCGGGGGGCCTGCTGGCACAGATACGCAGTATTTT. This codes for CASSLVVGSGGPAGTDTQYF.